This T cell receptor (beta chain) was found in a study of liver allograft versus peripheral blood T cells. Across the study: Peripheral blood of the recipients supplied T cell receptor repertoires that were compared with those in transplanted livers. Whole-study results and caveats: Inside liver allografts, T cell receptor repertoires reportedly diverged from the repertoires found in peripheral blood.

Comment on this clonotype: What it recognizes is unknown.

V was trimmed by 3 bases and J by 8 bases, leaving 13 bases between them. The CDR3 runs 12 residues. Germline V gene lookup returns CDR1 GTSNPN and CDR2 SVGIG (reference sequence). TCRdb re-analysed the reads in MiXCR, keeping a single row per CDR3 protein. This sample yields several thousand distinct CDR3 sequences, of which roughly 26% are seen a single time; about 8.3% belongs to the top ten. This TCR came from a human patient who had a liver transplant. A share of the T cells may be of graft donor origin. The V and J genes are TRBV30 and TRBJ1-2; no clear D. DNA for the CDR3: TGTGCCTGGAGCCCAGATTCGTTGGGCTACACCTTC. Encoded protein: CAWSPDSLGYTF. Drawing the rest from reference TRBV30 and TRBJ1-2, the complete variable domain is SQTIHQWPATLVQPVGSPLSLECTVEGTSNPNLYWYRQAAGRGLQLLFYSVGIGQISSEVPQNLSASRPQDRQFILSSKKLLLSDSGFYLCAWSPDSLGYTFGSGTRLTVV.